Shown below are 32 T cell receptor beta chains from a single sample sequenced in a study of blood T cells in healthy people across ages. Next came a second PCR, run for roughly 6 to 11 cycles, which used a sample-barcoded 5' primer along with a J-beta primer mix. TCRdb re-analysed the 5' RACE reads in MiXCR, keeping a single row per CDR3 protein. The table shows over 1,500,000 distinct CDR3 sequences, with about 39% occurring only once. The sequencing input was blood. These receptors came from a human donor in good health.

This sequence joins TRBV7-2 and TRBJ2-1, with D unclear. The CDR3 covers 12 residues. The V gene's germline CDR1 is SGHTA and CDR2 FQGNSA. Trimming took 1 base from V and 12 from J, leaving 10 bases between them. The DNA of the CDR3 is TGTGCCAGCAGCTTAGAACAGAGAACGCAGTTCTTC. Translation gives CASSLEQRTQFF.

The table lists this clonotype with many counts. In DNA form, the CDR3 reads TGTGCCAGCAGTTTCGCCGGGACAGCTCCCTTAGGGAAGGGCTACACCTTC. This sequence encodes CASSFAGTAPLGKGYTF. This sequence joins TRBV6-5 and TRBJ1-2; 7 nucleotides match TRBD1. Germline trimming cut 4 bases from V and 8 bases from J; bases unmatched to any gene: 19. The CDR3 length is 17 residues. Germline lookup yields CDR1 MNHEY and CDR2 SVGAGI.

This clonotype turned up a few times. The CDR3 DNA reads as TGTGCCAGCAGCTTAGGACAGCCCGATTATGGCTACACCTTC. Protein sequence: CASSLGQPDYGYTF. The V call is TRBV7-2, the J call TRBJ1-2; a possible D gene is TRBD1 (5 bases). Trimming stripped 1 base from V and 5 bases from J, with 11 bases between. This CDR3 contains 14 residues. Germline CDR1 is SGHTA and CDR2 is FQGNSA.

As regards this clonotype: The CDR3 does not end in the conserved phenylalanine or tryptophan, so this is likely a read error. This rearrangement joins TRBV15 to TRBJ2-1; D may be TRBD1 or TRBD2 (6 bases each). The CDR3 has 15 residues. V was trimmed by 1 base and J by 5 bases, leaving 12 bases between them. Per the germline V gene, CDR1 is LNHNV and CDR2 is YYDKDF (reference sequence). CDR3 nucleotides: TGTGCCACCAGCAGAGCTCCGAGGGGGGACAATGAGCAGTTCGTC. Protein product: CATSRAPRGDNEQFV.

The rearrangement uses TRBV15 and TRBJ2-2; possibly TRBD2 for D (5 bases). Germline V gene sequence: CDR1 LNHNV, CDR2 YYDKDF (reference sequence). Trimming shortened V by 4 bases and J by 6 bases, and 9 bases separated the two germline ends. The CDR3 runs 13 residues. CDR3 DNA: TGTGCCACCAGCATACGGCGGGCCGGGGAGCTGTTTTTT. This encodes CATSIRRAGELFF.

This clonotype was recorded a few times. The chain employs TRBV28 and TRBJ2-1; 9 positions agree with TRBD1. Germline lookup yields CDR1 MDHEN and CDR2 SYDVKM. The CDR3 sequence is 15 residues long. The V segment lost 3 bases and the J segment 7 bases; nucleotides outside the gene matches: 7. CDR3 in amino acids: CASSFTGGAGNEQFF. The DNA of the CDR3 is TGTGCCAGCAGTTTCACAGGGGGCGCGGGTAATGAGCAGTTCTTC.

This clonotype was observed a few times. The chain joins TRBV4-3 to TRBJ1-4, with TRBD1 identical over 8 bases. Looked up from germline, CDR1 is LGHNA and CDR2 is YSLEER. The CDR3 extends over 17 amino acids. Trimming took 1 base from V and 1 from J; bases not matched to a gene: 5. The DNA for the CDR3 is TGCGCCAGCAGCCAAGGGGTAGGACAGGGAACTAATGAAAAACTGTTTTTT. Its protein product is CASSQGVGQGTNEKLFF.

This chain connects TRBV27 to TRBJ2-5; D gene ambiguous. The germline CDR1 and CDR2 sequences are MNHEY and SMNVEV (reference sequence). V was pared by 1 base and J by 4 bases, with 7 bases between. The CDR3 contains 13 residues. CDR3 coding DNA: TGTGCCAGCAGTTTATGGAAGGGAGAGACCCAGTACTTC. It yields the protein CASSLWKGETQYF.

The genes are TRBV6-5 and TRBJ2-3, with a possible D match to TRBD2 (6 bases). Germline CDR1 and CDR2: MNHEY and SVGAGI. The CDR3 runs to 13 residues. V lost 8 bases and J 5 bases, leaving 14 bases between the germline ends. The CDR3 is CASGPGVRDTQYF. The CDR3 DNA follows: TGTGCCAGCGGCCCGGGGGTACGAGATACGCAGTATTTT.

This clonotype has only a few counts. The junction departs from germline at one end; a sequencing error may be responsible. This sequence joins TRBV2 and TRBJ2-7, with D hard to call. The CDR3 is 13 residues long. Germline lookup yields CDR1 SNHLY and CDR2 FYNNEI. CDR3 in DNA: TGTGCCAGCAGGGAAGGTAGCTTCCACGAGCAGTACTTC. Its protein is CASREGSFHEQYF.

The V call is TRBV20-1, the J call TRBJ2-5; D gene uncertain. Germline V CDR1 and CDR2: DFQATT, SNEGSKA (reference sequence). The CDR3 is 16 residues long. Trimming removed 3 bases at V and 0 bases at J, with 17 bases between. In DNA form, the CDR3 reads TGCAGTGCTAGCGTAGGCCTACCCTTTAACCAAGAGACCCAGTACTTC. This translates into CSASVGLPFNQETQYF.

The CDR3 protein is CASSQDYSGLGQPQHF. The CDR3, as DNA: TGTGCCAGCAGCCAAGATTATTCGGGGTTAGGACAGCCCCAGCATTTT. The chain carries TRBV3-1 and TRBJ1-5; D ambiguous. V lost 0 bases, J lost 7 bases, and 16 bases lay in between. Germline loops: CDR1 LGHDT, CDR2 YNNKEL (reference sequence). The CDR3 consists of 16 residues.

This clonotype was picked up a small number of times. The chain employs TRBV20-1 and TRBJ2-5, with a weak D call TRBD2 (5 bases). The J call is in doubt because the DNA end fits TRBJ2-7 better. The CDR3 is 14 residues long. The germline CDR1 and CDR2 sequences are DFQATT and SNEGSKA (reference sequence). CDR3 bases: TGCAGTGCTAGCCAAAGGACGGGAACATACGAGCAGTACTTC. Protein sequence: CSASQRTGTYEQYF.

This rearrangement joins TRBV7-2 to TRBJ2-7, with unresolved D. CDR1 is SGHTA, CDR2 FQGNSA, per germline. Trimming stripped 2 bases from V and 6 bases from J, with 8 bases between. This CDR3 comprises 12 residues. The CDR3 coding sequence is TGTGCCAGCAGCTTAAGTCCGCTCGAGCAGTACTTC. Protein sequence: CASSLSPLEQYF. The full variable domain, its missing parts supplied by reference TRBV7-2 and TRBJ2-7, is GAGVSQSPSNKVTEKGKDVELRCDPISGHTALYWYRQSLGQGLEFLIYFQGNSAPDKSGLPSDRFSAERTGGSVSTLTIQRTQQEDSAVYLCASSLSPLEQYFGPGTRLTVT.

V usage is TRBV5-5 and J usage is TRBJ1-4; D perhaps matches TRBD1 (5 bases). V was clipped by 4 bases and J by 5 bases, with 12 bases between them. The germline gives CDR1 SGHKS, CDR2 YYEKEE (reference sequence). CDR3 length equals 14 residues. The CDR3 bases are TGTGCCAGCAGCACGGGACGGAGAAATGAAAAACTGTTTTTT. It encodes CASSTGRRNEKLFF.

This chain uses TRBV29-1 with TRBJ2-1; 7 bases line up with TRBD1. CDR1 is SQVTM and CDR2 is ANQGSEA in the germline V gene. J gave up 7 bases and V 2 bases, and 8 bases lay outside the gene matches. This CDR3 comprises 14 residues. The CDR3 is CSVEPRQGINEQFF. DNA for the CDR3: TGCAGCGTTGAACCTAGACAGGGTATTAATGAGCAGTTCTTC.

This clonotype was observed a few times. The chain is built from TRBV2 and TRBJ2-7; D may be TRBD1 (6 bases). This CDR3 comprises 13 residues. Between the trimmed V and J ends, which lost 5 bases and 4 bases, there was a span of 12 bases. The germline CDR1 and CDR2 sequences are SNHLY and FYNNEI. The CDR3 region is CASSPGQYYEQYF. Here the CDR3 DNA reads TGTGCCAGCAGTCCGGGACAATATTACGAGCAGTACTTC.

The chain employs TRBV30 and TRBJ2-3; possible D gene TRBD1, 6 bases. Germline V CDR1 and CDR2: GTSNPN, SVGIG (reference sequence). V was pared by 4 bases and J by 9 bases, with 11 bases between. This CDR3 has 11 amino acids. CDR3 loop: CAWKPGTTQYF. The CDR3 DNA reads as TGTGCCTGGAAACCCGGGACAACGCAGTATTTT.

V is TRBV5-1 and J is TRBJ2-3; 10 bases line up with TRBD2. V was pared by 0 bases and J by 3 bases, with 10 bases of the junction left unmatched. Germline V gives CDR1 SGHRS, CDR2 YFSETQ. The CDR3 runs 18 residues. CDR3 nucleotides: TGCGCCAGCAGCTTGGCACCGAGCGGGGGGGCCGGAACAGATACGCAGTATTTT. The encoded protein is CASSLAPSGGAGTDTQYF. Drawing the rest from reference TRBV5-1 and TRBJ2-3, the complete variable domain is KAGVTQTPRYLIKTRGQQVTLSCSPISGHRSVSWYQQTPGQGLQFLFEYFSETQRNKGNFPGRFSGRQFSNSRSEMNVSTLELGDSALYLCASSLAPSGGAGTDTQYFGPGTRLTVL.

The chain combines TRBV13 with TRBJ1-5; TRBD1 might be the D (6 bases). Germline CDR1 and CDR2: PRHDT and FYEKMQ (reference sequence). Trimming removed 3 bases from V and 8 bases from J, with 14 bases in between. The CDR3 runs to 14 residues. The CDR3 coding sequence is TGTGCCAGCAGCTTTAACAGGGAATTAGAGCCCCAGCATTTT. This gives the protein CASSFNRELEPQHF. The whole variable domain, filled in from reference TRBV13 and TRBJ1-5, reads AAGVIQSPRHLIKEKRETATLKCYPIPRHDTVYWYQQGPGQDPQFLISFYEKMQSDKGSIPDRFSAQQFSDYHSELNMSSLELGDSALYFCASSFNRELEPQHFGDGTRLSIL.

This clonotype has more than one count but fewer than ten. This chain links TRBV9 with TRBJ1-2; no definite D call. The CDR3 is 14 amino acids. Germline loops: CDR1 SGDLS, CDR2 YYNGEE. Trimming took off 3 bases at V and 0 bases at J, with 9 bases between the two ends. CDR3 sequence: CASSAGRANYGYTF. The CDR3 bases are TGTGCCAGCAGCGCGGGCCGGGCTAACTATGGCTACACCTTC.

Remarks on this clonotype: Mismatch with germline at one junction end may stem from a read error. This chain connects TRBV12-3 or TRBV12-4 to TRBJ1-2; D possibly corresponds to TRBD1 (6 bases). The CDR3 is made up of 16 amino acids. The chain's CDR3 is CASTVRGGIDAYGHTF. The CDR3 DNA reads as TGTGCCAGCACCGTAAGGGGGGGAATCGACGCCTATGGCCACACCTTC.

The J gene is TRBJ2-3, the V gene TRBV7-9; maybe TRBD1 (7 bases). V was shortened by 7 bases and J by 0 bases, with 14 bases between the two germline ends. Germline V gene lookup returns CDR1 SEHNR and CDR2 FQNEAQ (reference sequence). This CDR3 is built from 15 residues. DNA of the CDR3: TGTGCCAGCACACCACAGGGGACTAGCACAGATACGCAGTATTTT. Its translation is CASTPQGTSTDTQYF. Using reference TRBV7-9 and TRBJ2-3 for the parts outside the CDR3, the full variable domain is DTGVSQNPRHKITKRGQNVTFRCDPISEHNRLYWYRQTLGQGPEFLTYFQNEAQLEKSRLLSDRFSAERPKGSFSTLEIQRTEQGDSAMYLCASTPQGTSTDTQYFGPGTRLTVL.

The chain carries TRBV20-1 and TRBJ2-3; unclear D gene. V shed 0 bases and J shed 0 bases, with 13 bases lying between them. The CDR3 is 16 residues long. Looked up from germline, CDR1 is DFQATT and CDR2 is SNEGSKA (reference sequence). DNA for the CDR3: TGCAGTGCTAGAGACCGAGTTCGAGAGAGCACAGATACGCAGTATTTT. The encoded protein is CSARDRVRESTDTQYF.

This clonotype came up once. The CDR3 here is CASSRGGIEQYF. The CDR3 DNA is TGTGCCAGCAGCCGGGGAGGGATCGAGCAGTACTTC. The chain recombines TRBV14 with TRBJ2-7; 7 nucleotides agree with TRBD2. The germline V gene encodes CDR1 SGHDN and CDR2 FVKESK. The V segment lost 4 bases and the J segment 6 bases; nucleotides outside the gene matches: 3. CDR3 length equals 12 residues.

The chain is built from TRBV20-1 and TRBJ2-4; 13 nucleotides agree with TRBD2. The J call could be wrong; TRBJ2-7 is a better fit for the DNA end. This CDR3 spans 15 amino acids. Looked up from germline, CDR1 is DFQATT and CDR2 is SNEGSKA (reference sequence). In DNA form, the CDR3 reads TGCAGTGCGATCCCTCGGACTAGCGGGGGCTACGAGCAGTACTTC. This translates into CSAIPRTSGGYEQYF.

The V gene is TRBV7-2, the J gene TRBJ2-3; 9 nucleotides agree with TRBD1. The length of the CDR3 is 15 residues. The V segment lost 2 bases and the J segment 3 bases; nucleotides outside the gene matches: 3. Germline-derived CDR1 and CDR2 are SGHTA and FQGNSA. Here the CDR3 reads CASSLRDRATDTQYF. For the CDR3, the DNA is TGTGCCAGCAGCTTAAGGGACAGGGCAACAGATACGCAGTATTTT.

V is TRBV5-1 and J is TRBJ1-4, with D unclear. The ends were cut back, 4 bases at V and 3 bases at J, with 19 bases in the middle. CDR1 and CDR2 (germline): SGHRS, YFSETQ. The CDR3 length is 17 residues. The CDR3 region is CASSPDSVGRANEKLFF. As DNA, the CDR3 is TGCGCCAGCAGCCCGGATAGCGTGGGGAGGGCTAATGAAAAACTGTTTTTT.

The table lists this clonotype with a count of one. This sequence joins TRBV5-6 and TRBJ2-1; D is undetermined. V dropped 5 bases and J dropped 5 bases, with 14 bases sitting between them. This CDR3 is 14 amino acids long. CDR1 and CDR2 (germline): SGHDT, YYEEEE. The CDR3 DNA follows: TGTGCCAGCAGATCCATTACCAAAGACAATGAGCAGTTCTTC. Residues: CASRSITKDNEQFF.

A few counts support this clonotype. The junction shows a germline mismatch at one end, possibly a read error. This rearrangement joins TRBV12-3 or TRBV12-4 to TRBJ2-3; D is perhaps TRBD2 (5 bases). This CDR3 has 15 residues. The CDR3, as DNA: TGTGCCAGCAGCCGGACTGCCCGAAGCACGGATACGCAGTATTTT. Protein sequence: CASSRTARSTDTQYF.

This clonotype was counted a few times. The chain is built from TRBV6-1 and TRBJ2-4; D is unresolved. CDR3 length: 13 residues. V gave up 1 base and J gave up 7 bases, with 8 bases separating them. Germline assignment: CDR1 MNHNS and CDR2 SASEGT. CDR3 region: CASSEGPRNIQYF. The CDR3 DNA follows: TGTGCCAGCAGTGAAGGACCCAGGAACATTCAGTACTTC.

V is TRBV12-3 or TRBV12-4 and J is TRBJ2-7; the D call may be TRBD1 or TRBD2 (6 bases each). The J call is uncertain, as TRBJ2-5 better fits the DNA end. The CDR3 length is 14 residues. DNA of the CDR3: TGTGCCAGCAGCAACCTCGGGGGCCTAGAGACCCAGTACTTC. Amino acid sequence: CASSNLGGLETQYF.